One and the same sample provided the 16 T cell receptor beta chains below, sequenced in a study of blood T cell repertoires in COVID-19 (dated by TCRdb to about 2020). Receptor libraries were prepared by the immunoSEQ multiplex PCR assay. TCRdb holds this immuneACCESS table with in-frame rearrangements only. Some clones are missing; in checked studies, unresolved V genes explain under half, and the rest has no known cause. The sample records approximately 240,000 clones, 90% to 95% of which are singletons. Approximately 1.9% of the sample is in the top ten clones. The material sequenced was PBMCs or T cells enriched from blood (not recorded which). Receptors originate from a woman aged 18 to 35 who had recovered from COVID-19.

The chain combines TRBV6-5 with TRBJ1-3; 7 positions match TRBD1. Trimming at V came to 8 bases and at J to 2 bases, leaving 6 bases not matched to a gene. Germline lookup yields CDR1 MNHEY and CDR2 SVGAGI. The CDR3 spans 14 residues. The CDR3 nucleotides are TGTGCCAGCGGCCGCGGACAGGCTGGAAACACCATATATTTT. This encodes CASGRGQAGNTIYF.

J is TRBJ1-1 and V is TRBV5-5; tentatively, D is TRBD1 (5 bases). The CDR3 has 17 residues. Trimming stripped 1 base from V and 0 bases from J, with 16 bases between. Germline assignment: CDR1 SGHKS and CDR2 YYEKEE (reference sequence). The CDR3 is CASSLNIAGLMNTEAFF. CDR3 coding DNA: TGTGCCAGCAGCTTGAATATTGCGGGACTCATGAACACTGAAGCTTTCTTT.

J is TRBJ2-7 and V is TRBV29-1, with TRBD2 matching 12 bases. This CDR3 is built from 15 residues. Germline CDR1 reads SQVTM; CDR2 reads ANQGSEA. Germline trimming cut 6 bases from V and 4 bases from J; bases unmatched to any gene: 10. Here the CDR3 reads CSVGGLAGIRYEQYF. CDR3 coding DNA: TGCAGCGTCGGTGGACTAGCGGGGATTAGGTACGAGCAGTACTTC.

The chain joins TRBV6-5 to TRBJ2-7, with 9 bases lining up with TRBD1. The CDR3 is 16 residues long. Germline CDR1 MNHEY, CDR2 SVGAGI. Trimming at V came to 0 bases and at J to 6 bases, leaving 9 bases not matched to a gene. The CDR3 loop reads CASSYSRLTGGLEQYF. DNA for the CDR3: TGTGCCAGCAGTTACTCGAGATTAACAGGGGGCCTCGAGCAGTACTTC.

V usage is TRBV7-2 and J usage is TRBJ2-7; 8 bases align to TRBD2. The CDR3 has 15 residues. Germline-derived CDR1 and CDR2 are SGHTA and FQGNSA. Trimming took 0 bases from V and 4 from J; bases not matched to a gene: 5. The CDR3 loop is CASSLAAGATYEQYF. Here the CDR3 DNA reads TGTGCCAGCAGCTTAGCAGCGGGAGCTACGTACGAGCAGTACTTC.

This chain connects TRBV4-1 to TRBJ1-2, with 8 nucleotides matching TRBD1. Germline V CDR1 and CDR2: MGHRA, YSYEKL. The V gene end was trimmed by 3 bases and the J gene end by 4 bases; junction bases not matched to a gene: 7. The CDR3 sequence is 15 residues long. Written as DNA, the CDR3 is TGCGCCAGCAGCCAGTCGAGGACAGGGTCCTATGGCTACACCTTC. It is translated as CASSQSRTGSYGYTF.

The chain employs TRBV2 and TRBJ1-1, with D uncertain. CDR1 is SNHLY and CDR2 is FYNNEI in the germline V gene. Trimming removed 7 bases at V and 4 bases at J, with 10 bases between. CDR3 length: 12 residues. The CDR3 DNA reads TGTGCCAGCACCCTCGGGATCACTGAAGCTTTCTTT. It codes for CASTLGITEAFF.

The gene calls are TRBV9 and TRBJ1-2; D is uncertain. Germline V CDR1 and CDR2: SGDLS, YYNGEE. The CDR3 consists of 15 residues. The ends were cut back, 4 bases at V and 4 bases at J, with 17 bases in the middle. The CDR3 is CASSPSWGGAYGYTF. The CDR3 bases are TGTGCCAGCAGCCCATCCTGGGGAGGCGCCTATGGCTACACCTTC.

The chain employs TRBV9 and TRBJ1-3; D might be TRBD1 (5 bases). Looked up from germline, CDR1 is SGDLS and CDR2 is YYNGEE. CDR3 length equals 15 residues. Trimming stripped 2 bases from V and 4 bases from J, with 13 bases between. In DNA form, the CDR3 reads TGTGCCAGCAGCGTGGGGCCCCGCCAGGGAAACACCATATATTTT. This sequence encodes CASSVGPRQGNTIYF.

V gene TRBV2 combines with J gene TRBJ2-2; TRBD1 aligns across 8 bases. The CDR3 is 14 residues long. Germline loops: CDR1 SNHLY, CDR2 FYNNEI. Trimming removed 8 bases from V and 0 bases from J; junction bases left unmatched: 2. The CDR3 is CASGGQANTGELFF. The CDR3 DNA reads TGTGCCAGCGGGGGACAGGCGAACACCGGGGAGCTGTTTTTT. Together with reference TRBV2 and TRBJ2-2, the CDR3 gives the full variable domain: EPEVTQTPSHQVTQMGQEVILRCVPISNHLYFYWYRQILGQKVEFLVSFYNNEISEKSEIFDDQFSVERPDGSNFTLKIRSTKLEDSAMYFCASGGQANTGELFFGEGSRLTVL.

V and J are TRBV6-5 and TRBJ1-2; 7 bases are shared with TRBD1. Germline CDR1 reads MNHEY; CDR2 reads SVGAGI. The junction had 11 bases not matched to a gene; V was cut back by 11 bases and J by 5 bases. The CDR3 is made up of 13 amino acids. The CDR3 reads CAGGRQGQYGYTF. The CDR3 DNA reads TGTGCCGGGGGCCGACAGGGCCAGTATGGCTACACCTTC.

The rearrangement uses TRBV28 and TRBJ1-1, with D hard to call. This CDR3 is built from 13 residues. Per the germline V gene, CDR1 is MDHEN and CDR2 is SYDVKM. V dropped 8 bases and J dropped 1 base, with 11 bases sitting between them. Here the CDR3 DNA reads TGTGCCAGCTGGGAGGAGTGGAACACTGAAGCTTTCTTT. Encoded protein: CASWEEWNTEAFF.

This chain connects TRBV11-2 to TRBJ2-1, with TRBD2 as a possible D gene (7 bases). The V end lost 2 bases, the J end lost 7 bases, and 18 bases lay between the germline ends. CDR1 is SGHAT, CDR2 FQNNGV, per germline. CDR3 length: 16 residues. The CDR3 reads CASSLPRGAGMNEQFF. CDR3 coding DNA: TGTGCCAGCAGCTTACCCCGGGGGGCAGGGATGAATGAGCAGTTCTTC.

This clone turned up a few times. This chain links TRBV24-1 with TRBJ1-1; 7 nucleotides line up with TRBD1. Germline CDR1 KGHDR, CDR2 SFDVKD. J gave up 4 bases and V 2 bases, and 3 bases lay outside the gene matches. The CDR3 is 14 residues long. The CDR3 sequence is CATSDSDRLTEAFF. CDR3 coding DNA: TGTGCCACCAGTGATTCGGACAGGCTCACTGAAGCTTTCTTT.

On this clone: This sample also contains other DNA sequences that code for the same CDR3. The rearrangement uses TRBV5-6 and TRBJ1-2; D remains unclear. Germline loops: CDR1 SGHDT, CDR2 YYEEEE. CDR3 size: 14 residues. Trimming removed 4 bases at V and 0 bases at J, with 10 bases between. The CDR3 nucleotides are TGTGCCAGCAGCACATCCGGGACTAACTATGGCTACACCTTC. This encodes CASSTSGTNYGYTF.

The chain's CDR3 is CASSWGTGGTEAFF. As DNA, the CDR3 is TGCGCCAGCAGCTGGGGCACAGGGGGAACTGAAGCTTTCTTT. V usage is TRBV5-1 and J usage is TRBJ1-1, with 8 bases aligning to TRBD1. Per the germline V gene, CDR1 is SGHRS and CDR2 is YFSETQ. The CDR3 has 14 residues. V gave up 3 bases and J gave up 5 bases; unmatched junction bases: 6.